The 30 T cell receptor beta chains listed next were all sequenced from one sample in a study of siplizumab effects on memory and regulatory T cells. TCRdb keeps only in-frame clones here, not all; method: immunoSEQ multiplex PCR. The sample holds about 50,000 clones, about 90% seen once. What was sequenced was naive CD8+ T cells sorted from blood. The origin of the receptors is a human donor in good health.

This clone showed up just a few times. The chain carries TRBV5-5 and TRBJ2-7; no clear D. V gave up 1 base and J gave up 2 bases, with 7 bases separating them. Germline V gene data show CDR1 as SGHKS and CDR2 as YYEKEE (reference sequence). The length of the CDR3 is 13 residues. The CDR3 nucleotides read TGTGCCAGCAGCTTGACGGAGACCTACGAGCAGTACTTC. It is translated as CASSLTETYEQYF. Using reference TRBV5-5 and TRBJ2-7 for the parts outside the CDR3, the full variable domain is DAGVTQSPTHLIKTRGQQVTLRCSPISGHKSVSWYQQVLGQGPQFIFQYYEKEERGRGNFPDRFSARQFPNYSSELNVNALLLGDSALYLCASSLTETYEQYFGPGTRLTVT.

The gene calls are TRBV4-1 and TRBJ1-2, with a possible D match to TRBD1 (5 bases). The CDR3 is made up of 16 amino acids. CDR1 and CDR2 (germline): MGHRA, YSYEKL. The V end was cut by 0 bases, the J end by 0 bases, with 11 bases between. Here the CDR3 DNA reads TGCGCCAGCAGCCAAGAGCAGGGTCACACTAACTATGGCTACACCTTC. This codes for CASSQEQGHTNYGYTF.

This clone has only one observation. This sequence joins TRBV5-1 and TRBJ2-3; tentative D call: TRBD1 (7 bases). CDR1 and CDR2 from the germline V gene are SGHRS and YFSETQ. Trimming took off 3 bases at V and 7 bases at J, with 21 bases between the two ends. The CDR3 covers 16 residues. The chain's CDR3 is CASSSRQGLKGHTQYF. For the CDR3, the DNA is TGCGCCAGCAGCTCACGACAGGGACTGAAAGGGCATACGCAGTATTTT. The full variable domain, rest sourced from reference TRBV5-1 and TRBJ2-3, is KAGVTQTPRYLIKTRGQQVTLSCSPISGHRSVSWYQQTPGQGLQFLFEYFSETQRNKGNFPGRFSGRQFSNSRSEMNVSTLELGDSALYLCASSSRQGLKGHTQYFGPGTRLTVL.

The CDR3 DNA reads as TGTGCCAGCAGTTATAAGGCCGAGCAGTACTTC. It translates to CASSYKAEQYF. V and J are TRBV6-6 and TRBJ2-7; D is undetermined. Germline CDR1 and CDR2: MNHNY and SVGAGI (reference sequence). The CDR3 extends over 11 amino acids. Trimming cost V 3 bases and J 6 bases, with 6 bases left between them.

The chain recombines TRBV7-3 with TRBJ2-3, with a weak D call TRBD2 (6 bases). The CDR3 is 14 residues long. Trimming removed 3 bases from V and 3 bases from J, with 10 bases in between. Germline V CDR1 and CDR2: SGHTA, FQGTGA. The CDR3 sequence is CASSLGLPTDTQYF. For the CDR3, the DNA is TGTGCCAGCAGCTTGGGACTTCCAACAGATACGCAGTATTTT.

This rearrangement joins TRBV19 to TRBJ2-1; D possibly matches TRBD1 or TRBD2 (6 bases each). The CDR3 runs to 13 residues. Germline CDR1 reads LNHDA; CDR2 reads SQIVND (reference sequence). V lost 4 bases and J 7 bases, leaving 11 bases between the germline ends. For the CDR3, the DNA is TGTGCCAGTAGTAACCTAGGGGGGAATGAGCAGTTCTTC. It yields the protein CASSNLGGNEQFF.

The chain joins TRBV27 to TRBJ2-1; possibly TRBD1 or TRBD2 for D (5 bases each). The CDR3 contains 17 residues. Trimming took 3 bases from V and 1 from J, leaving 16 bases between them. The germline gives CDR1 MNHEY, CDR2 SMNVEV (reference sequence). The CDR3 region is CASSFFSGPTSYNEQFF. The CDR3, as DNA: TGTGCCAGCAGTTTTTTCTCGGGACCAACGTCCTACAATGAGCAGTTCTTC.

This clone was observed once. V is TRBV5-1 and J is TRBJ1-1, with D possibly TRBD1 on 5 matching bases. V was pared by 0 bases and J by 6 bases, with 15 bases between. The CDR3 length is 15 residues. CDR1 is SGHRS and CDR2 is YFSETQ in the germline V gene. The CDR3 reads CASSLALSGTAEAFF. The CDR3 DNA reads TGCGCCAGCAGCTTGGCCTTATCCGGGACGGCTGAAGCTTTCTTT.

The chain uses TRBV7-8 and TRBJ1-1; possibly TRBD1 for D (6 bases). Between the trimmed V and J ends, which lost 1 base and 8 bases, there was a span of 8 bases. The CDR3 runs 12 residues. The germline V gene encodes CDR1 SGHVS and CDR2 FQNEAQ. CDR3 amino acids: CASSLGGAEAFF. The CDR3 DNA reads TGTGCCAGCAGCTTAGGGGGGGCGGAAGCTTTCTTT.

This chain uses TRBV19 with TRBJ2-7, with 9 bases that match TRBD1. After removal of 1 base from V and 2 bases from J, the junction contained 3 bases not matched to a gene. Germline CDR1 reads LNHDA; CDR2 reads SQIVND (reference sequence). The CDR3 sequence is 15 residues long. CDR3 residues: CASSIGTGATYEQYF. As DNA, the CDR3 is TGTGCCAGTAGTATAGGGACAGGGGCCACCTACGAGCAGTACTTC.

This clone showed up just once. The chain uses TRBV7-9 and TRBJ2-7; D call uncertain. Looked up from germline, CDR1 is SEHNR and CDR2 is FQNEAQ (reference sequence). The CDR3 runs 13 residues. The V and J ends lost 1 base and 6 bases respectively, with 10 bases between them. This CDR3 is CASSLVPTGEQYF. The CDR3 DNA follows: TGTGCCAGCAGCTTAGTACCGACGGGCGAGCAGTACTTC.

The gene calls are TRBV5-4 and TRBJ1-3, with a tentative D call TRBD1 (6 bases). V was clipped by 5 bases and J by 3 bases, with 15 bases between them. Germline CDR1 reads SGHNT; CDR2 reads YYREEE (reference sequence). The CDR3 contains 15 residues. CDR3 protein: CASSPTGGGGNTIYF. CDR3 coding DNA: TGTGCCAGCAGTCCGACAGGTGGGGGTGGAAACACCATATATTTT.

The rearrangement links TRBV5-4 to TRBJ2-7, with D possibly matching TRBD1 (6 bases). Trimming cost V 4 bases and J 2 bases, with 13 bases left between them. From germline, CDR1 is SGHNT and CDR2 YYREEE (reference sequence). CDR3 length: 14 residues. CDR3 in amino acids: CASSPDQGTYEQYF. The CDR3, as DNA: TGTGCCAGCAGCCCAGACCAGGGGACCTACGAGCAGTACTTC.

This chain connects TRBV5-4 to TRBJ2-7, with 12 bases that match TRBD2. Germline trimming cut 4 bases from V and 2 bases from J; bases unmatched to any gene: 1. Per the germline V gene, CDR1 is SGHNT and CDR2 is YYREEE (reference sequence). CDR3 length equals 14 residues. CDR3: CASSRLAGAYEQYF. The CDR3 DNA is TGTGCCAGCAGCCGACTAGCGGGGGCCTACGAGCAGTACTTC.

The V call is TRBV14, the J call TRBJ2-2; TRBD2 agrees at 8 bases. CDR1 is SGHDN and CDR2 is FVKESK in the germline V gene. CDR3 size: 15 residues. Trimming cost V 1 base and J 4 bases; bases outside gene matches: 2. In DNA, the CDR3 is TGTGCCAGCAGCCAAGTTCTAGCGGGCACCGGGGAGCTGTTTTTT. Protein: CASSQVLAGTGELFF.

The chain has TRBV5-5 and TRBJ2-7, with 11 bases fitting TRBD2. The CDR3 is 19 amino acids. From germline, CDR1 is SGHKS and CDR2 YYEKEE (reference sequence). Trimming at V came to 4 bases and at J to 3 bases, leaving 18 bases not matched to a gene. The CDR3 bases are TGTGCCAGCAGCCTTAGGGGGACAATACTAGCGGGAGAGGTCTACGAGCAGTACTTC. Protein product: CASSLRGTILAGEVYEQYF.

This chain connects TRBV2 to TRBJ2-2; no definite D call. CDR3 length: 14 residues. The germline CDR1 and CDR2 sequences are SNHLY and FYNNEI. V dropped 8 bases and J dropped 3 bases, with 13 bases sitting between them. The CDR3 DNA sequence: TGTGCCAGCGTTCGGGTTGGGTACACCGGGGAGCTGTTTTTT. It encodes CASVRVGYTGELFF.

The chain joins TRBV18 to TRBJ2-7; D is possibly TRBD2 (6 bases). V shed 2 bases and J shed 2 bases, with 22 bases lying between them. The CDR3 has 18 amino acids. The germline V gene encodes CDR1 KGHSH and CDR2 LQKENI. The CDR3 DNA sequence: TGTGCCAGCTCACCATGGGATTTAAGTCTAGCGTCTACCTACGAGCAGTACTTC. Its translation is CASSPWDLSLASTYEQYF.

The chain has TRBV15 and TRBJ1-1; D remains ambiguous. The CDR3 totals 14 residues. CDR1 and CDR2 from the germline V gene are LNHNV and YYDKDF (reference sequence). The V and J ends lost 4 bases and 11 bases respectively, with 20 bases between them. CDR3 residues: CATSTAAGLSQAFF. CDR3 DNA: TGTGCCACCAGCACAGCGGCCGGACTTTCCCAGGCTTTCTTT.

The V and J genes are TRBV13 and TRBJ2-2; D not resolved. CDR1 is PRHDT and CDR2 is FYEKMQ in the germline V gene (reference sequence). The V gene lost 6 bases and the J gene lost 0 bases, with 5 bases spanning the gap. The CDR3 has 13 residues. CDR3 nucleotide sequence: TGTGCCAGCAGAGCAGCGAACACCGGGGAGCTGTTTTTT. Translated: CASRAANTGELFF.

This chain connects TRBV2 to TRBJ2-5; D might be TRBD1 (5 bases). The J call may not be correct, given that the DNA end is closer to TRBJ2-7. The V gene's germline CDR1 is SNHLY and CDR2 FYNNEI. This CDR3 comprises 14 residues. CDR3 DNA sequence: TGTGCCAGCAGTGAAGCCCCCAGGGACTACGAGCAGTACTTC. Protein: CASSEAPRDYEQYF.

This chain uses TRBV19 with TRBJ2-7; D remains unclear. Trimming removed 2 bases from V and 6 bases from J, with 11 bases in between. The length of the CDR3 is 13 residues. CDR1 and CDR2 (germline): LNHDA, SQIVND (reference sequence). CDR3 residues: CASSITPRLEQYF. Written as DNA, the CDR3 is TGTGCCAGTAGTATAACCCCCAGGCTCGAGCAGTACTTC.

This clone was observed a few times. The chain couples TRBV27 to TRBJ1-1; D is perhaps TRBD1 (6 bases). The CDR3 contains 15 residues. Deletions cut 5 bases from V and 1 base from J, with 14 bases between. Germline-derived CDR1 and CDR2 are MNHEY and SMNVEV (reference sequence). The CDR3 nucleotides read TGTGCCAGCAGTATTACACTACAGGGGAACACTGAAGCTTTCTTT. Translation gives CASSITLQGNTEAFF.

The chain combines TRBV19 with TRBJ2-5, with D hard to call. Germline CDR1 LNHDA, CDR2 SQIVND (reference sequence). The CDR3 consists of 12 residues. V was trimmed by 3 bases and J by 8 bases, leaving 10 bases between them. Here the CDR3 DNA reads TGTGCCAGTAGTATGCCCCTGGACACCCAGTACTTC. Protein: CASSMPLDTQYF.

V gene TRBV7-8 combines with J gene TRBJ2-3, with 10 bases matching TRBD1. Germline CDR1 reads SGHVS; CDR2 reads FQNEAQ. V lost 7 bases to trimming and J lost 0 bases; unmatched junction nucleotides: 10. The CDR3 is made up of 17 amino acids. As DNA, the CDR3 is TGTGCCAGCACCCTCGGGGGACAGGGGACTAGCACAGATACGCAGTATTTT. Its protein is CASTLGGQGTSTDTQYF.

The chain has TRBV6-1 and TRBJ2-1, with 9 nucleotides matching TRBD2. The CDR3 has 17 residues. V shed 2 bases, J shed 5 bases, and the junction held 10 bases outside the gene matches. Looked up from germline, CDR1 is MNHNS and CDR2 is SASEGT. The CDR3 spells CASSELKARGRDNEQFF. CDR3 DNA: TGTGCCAGCAGTGAATTGAAGGCCCGCGGGAGGGACAATGAGCAGTTCTTC.

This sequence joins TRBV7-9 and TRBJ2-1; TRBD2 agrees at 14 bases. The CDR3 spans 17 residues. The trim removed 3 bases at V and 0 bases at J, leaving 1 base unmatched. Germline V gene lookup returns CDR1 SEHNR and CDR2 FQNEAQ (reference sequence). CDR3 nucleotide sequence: TGTGCCAGCAGCTTGGGACTAGCGGGAGTCTCCTACAATGAGCAGTTCTTC. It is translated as CASSLGLAGVSYNEQFF.

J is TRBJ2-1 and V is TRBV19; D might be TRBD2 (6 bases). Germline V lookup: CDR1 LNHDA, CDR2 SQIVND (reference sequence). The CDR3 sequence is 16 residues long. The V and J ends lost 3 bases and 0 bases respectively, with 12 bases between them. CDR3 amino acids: CASSMGSGDSYNEQFF. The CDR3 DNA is TGTGCCAGTAGTATGGGGTCGGGGGACTCCTACAATGAGCAGTTCTTC.

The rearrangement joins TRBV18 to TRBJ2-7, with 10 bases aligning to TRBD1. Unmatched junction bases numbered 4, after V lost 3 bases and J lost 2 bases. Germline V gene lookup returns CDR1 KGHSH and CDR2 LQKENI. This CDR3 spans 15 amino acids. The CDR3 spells CASSPRDRGTYEQYF. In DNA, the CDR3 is TGTGCCAGCTCACCCCGGGACAGGGGTACCTACGAGCAGTACTTC.

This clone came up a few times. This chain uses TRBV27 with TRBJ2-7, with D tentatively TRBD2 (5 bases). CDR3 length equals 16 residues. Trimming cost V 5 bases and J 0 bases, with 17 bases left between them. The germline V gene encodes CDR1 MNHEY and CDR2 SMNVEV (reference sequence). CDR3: CASSMTTTISSYEQYF. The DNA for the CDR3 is TGTGCCAGCAGTATGACTACAACTATAAGCTCCTACGAGCAGTACTTC.